The count of the clone carrying this TCR beta chain is one. The data were taken from a study of T cells in localized non-small cell lung cancer. The V and J ends lost 5 bases and 1 base respectively, with 12 bases between them. CDR1 and CDR2 (germline): SGHVS, FQNEAQ. CDR3 size: 15 residues. The assay was immunoSEQ multiplex PCR, and TCRdb's table has in-frame clones only and misses some. The profile shows nearly 25,000 clones, 86% of them singletons. The rearrangement joins TRBV7-8 to TRBJ1-5; unclear D gene. The source of this sequence is a male donor at least 60 years old with stage II squamous cell lung carcinoma. The source material was peripheral blood, sampled before any cancer treatment. Here the CDR3 DNA reads TGTGCCAGCAGCCCTTGGGGAGAGAGCAATCAGCCCCAGCATTTT. This encodes CASSPWGESNQPQHF.